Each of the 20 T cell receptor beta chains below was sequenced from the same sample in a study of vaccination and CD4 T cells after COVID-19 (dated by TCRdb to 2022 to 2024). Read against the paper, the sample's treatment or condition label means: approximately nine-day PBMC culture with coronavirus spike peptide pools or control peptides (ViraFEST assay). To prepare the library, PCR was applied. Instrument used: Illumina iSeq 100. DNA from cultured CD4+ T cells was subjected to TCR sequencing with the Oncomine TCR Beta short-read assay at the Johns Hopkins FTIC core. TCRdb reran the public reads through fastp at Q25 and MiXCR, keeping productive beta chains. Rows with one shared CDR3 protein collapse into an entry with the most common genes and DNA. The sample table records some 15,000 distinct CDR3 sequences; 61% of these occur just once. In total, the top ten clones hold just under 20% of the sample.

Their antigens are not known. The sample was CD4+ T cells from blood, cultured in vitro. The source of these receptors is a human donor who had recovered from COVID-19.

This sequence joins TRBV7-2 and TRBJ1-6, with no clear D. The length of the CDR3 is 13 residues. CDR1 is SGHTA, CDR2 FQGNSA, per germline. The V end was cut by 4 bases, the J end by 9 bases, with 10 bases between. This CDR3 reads CASSSEPLSPLHF. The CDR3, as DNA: TGTGCCAGCAGCTCAGAACCCCTTTCACCCCTCCACTTT.

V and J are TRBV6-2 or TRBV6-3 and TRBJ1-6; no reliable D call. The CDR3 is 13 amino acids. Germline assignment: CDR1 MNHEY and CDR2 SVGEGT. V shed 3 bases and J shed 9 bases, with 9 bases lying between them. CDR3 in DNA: TGTGCCAGCAGTTATTGGGAAGTTTCACCCCTCCACTTT. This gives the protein CASSYWEVSPLHF.

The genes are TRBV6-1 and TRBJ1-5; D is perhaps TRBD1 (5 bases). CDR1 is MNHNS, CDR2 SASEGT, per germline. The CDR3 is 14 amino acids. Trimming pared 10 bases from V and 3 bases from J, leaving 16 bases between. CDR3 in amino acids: CATRDVGVNQPQHF. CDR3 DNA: TGTGCCACAAGGGATGTGGGGGTCAATCAGCCCCAGCATTTT.

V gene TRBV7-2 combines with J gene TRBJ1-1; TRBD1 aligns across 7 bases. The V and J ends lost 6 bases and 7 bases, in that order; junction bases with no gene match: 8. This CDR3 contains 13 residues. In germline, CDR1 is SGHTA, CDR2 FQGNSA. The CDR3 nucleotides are TGTGCCAGCAGACTTCTCCAGGGGGGTGAAGCTTTCTTT. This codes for CASRLLQGGEAFF.

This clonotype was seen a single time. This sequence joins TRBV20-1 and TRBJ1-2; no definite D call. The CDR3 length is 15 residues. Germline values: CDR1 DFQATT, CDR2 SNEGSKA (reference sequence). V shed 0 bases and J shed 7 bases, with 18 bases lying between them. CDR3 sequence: CSARDFTEGRAGYTF. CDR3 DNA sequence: TGCAGTGCTAGAGATTTCACGGAGGGTCGGGCTGGCTACACCTTC.

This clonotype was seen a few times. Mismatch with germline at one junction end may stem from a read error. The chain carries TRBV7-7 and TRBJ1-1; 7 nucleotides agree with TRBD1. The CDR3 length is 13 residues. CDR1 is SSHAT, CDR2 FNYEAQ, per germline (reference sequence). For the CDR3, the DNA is TGTGCTAGCAGCACCGACAGGGACACTGAAGCTTTCTTT. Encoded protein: CASSTDRDTEAFF.

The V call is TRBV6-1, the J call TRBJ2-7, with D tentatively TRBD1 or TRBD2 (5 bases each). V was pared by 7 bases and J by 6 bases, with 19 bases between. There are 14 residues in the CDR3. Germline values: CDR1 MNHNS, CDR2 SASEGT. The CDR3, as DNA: TGTGCCAGCACCCAAGGGGCGGGTCGGGCCGAGCAGTACTTC. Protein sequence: CASTQGAGRAEQYF.

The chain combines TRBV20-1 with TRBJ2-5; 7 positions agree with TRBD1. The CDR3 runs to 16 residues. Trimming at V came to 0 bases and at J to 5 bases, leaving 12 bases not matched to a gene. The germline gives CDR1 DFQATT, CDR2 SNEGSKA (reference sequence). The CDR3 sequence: CSARDPSTGDFETQYF. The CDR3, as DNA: TGCAGTGCTAGAGATCCCTCCACAGGGGATTTTGAGACCCAGTACTTC.

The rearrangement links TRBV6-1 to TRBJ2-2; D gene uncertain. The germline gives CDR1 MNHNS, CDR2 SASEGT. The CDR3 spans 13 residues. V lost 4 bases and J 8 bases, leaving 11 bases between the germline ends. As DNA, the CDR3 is TGTGCCAGCAGTGGGACCTCGGGTGGGGAGCTGTTTTTT. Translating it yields CASSGTSGGELFF.

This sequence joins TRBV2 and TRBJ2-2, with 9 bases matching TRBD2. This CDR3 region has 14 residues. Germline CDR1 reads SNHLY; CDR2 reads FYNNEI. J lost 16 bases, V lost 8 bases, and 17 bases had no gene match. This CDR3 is CASLEALAGNVKFF. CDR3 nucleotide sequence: TGTGCCAGCTTGGAGGCGCTAGCGGGGAACGTTAAGTTTTTT.

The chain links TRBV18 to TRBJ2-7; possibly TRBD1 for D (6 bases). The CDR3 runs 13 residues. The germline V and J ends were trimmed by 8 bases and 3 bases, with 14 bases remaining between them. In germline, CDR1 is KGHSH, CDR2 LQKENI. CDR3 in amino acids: CASSPGDGYEQYF. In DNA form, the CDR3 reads TGTGCCAGCAGTCCAGGGGATGGCTACGAGCAGTACTTC.

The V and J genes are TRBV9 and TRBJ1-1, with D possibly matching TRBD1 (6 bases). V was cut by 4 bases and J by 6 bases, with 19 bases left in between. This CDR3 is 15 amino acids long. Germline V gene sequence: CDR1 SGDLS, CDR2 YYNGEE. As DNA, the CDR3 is TGTGCCAGCAGCCCCGGCGGCTGGGGGCCCGCTGAAGCTTTCTTT. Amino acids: CASSPGGWGPAEAFF.

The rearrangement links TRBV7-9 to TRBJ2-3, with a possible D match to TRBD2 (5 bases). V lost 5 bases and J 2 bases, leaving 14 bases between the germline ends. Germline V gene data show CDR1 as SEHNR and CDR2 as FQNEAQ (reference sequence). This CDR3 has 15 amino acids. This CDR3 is CASSVTTPVTDTQYF. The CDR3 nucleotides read TGTGCCAGCAGCGTGACTACACCAGTCACAGATACGCAGTATTTT.

The CDR3 region is CASSPGNYEQYF. For the CDR3, the DNA is TGTGCCAGCAGTCCAGGGAACTACGAGCAGTACTTC. The chain uses TRBV27 and TRBJ2-7, with D possibly being TRBD1 (5 bases). The length of the CDR3 is 12 residues. Trimming left V 5 bases short and J 3 bases short, with 8 bases between. The germline gives CDR1 MNHEY, CDR2 SMNVEV (reference sequence).

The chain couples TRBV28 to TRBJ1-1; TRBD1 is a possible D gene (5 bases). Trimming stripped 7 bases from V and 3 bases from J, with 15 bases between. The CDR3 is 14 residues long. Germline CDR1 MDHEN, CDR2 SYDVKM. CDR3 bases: TGTGCCAGCATCCTCGGGATGGGGGACACTGAAGCTTTCTTT. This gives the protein CASILGMGDTEAFF.

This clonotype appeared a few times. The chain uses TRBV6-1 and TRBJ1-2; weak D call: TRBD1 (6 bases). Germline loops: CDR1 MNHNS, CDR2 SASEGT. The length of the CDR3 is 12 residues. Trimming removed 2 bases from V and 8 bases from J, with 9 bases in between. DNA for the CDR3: TGTGCCAGCAGTGAAAGGGGGGGGGGCTACACCTTC. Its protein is CASSERGGGYTF.

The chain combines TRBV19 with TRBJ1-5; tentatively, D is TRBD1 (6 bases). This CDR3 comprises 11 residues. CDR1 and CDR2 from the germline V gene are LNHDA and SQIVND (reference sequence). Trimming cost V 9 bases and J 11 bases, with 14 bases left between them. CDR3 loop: CASEEGQTQHF. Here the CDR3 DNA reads TGTGCCAGCGAAGAGGGACAAACCCAGCATTTT.

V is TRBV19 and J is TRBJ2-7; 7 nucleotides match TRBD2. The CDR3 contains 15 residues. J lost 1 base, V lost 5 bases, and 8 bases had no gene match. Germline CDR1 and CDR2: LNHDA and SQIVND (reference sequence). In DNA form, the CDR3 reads TGTGCCAGTAGTCCATCGGGACTAAATTCCTACGAGCAGTACTTC. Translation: CASSPSGLNSYEQYF.

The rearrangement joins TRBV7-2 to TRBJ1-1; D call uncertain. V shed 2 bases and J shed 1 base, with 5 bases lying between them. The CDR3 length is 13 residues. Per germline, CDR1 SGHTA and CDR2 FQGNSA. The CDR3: CASSLQRNTEAFF. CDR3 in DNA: TGTGCCAGCAGCTTACAGAGGAACACTGAAGCTTTCTTT.

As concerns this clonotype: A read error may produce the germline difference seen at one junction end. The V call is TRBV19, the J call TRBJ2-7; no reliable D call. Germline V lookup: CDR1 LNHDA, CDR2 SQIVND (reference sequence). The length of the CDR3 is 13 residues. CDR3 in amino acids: CASSMSGVVEQIF. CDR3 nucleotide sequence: TGTGCCAGTAGTATGTCTGGGGTGGTGGAACAAATCTTC. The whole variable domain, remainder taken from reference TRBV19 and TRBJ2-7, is DGGITQSPKYLFRKEGQNVTLSCEQNLNHDAMYWYRQDPGQGLRLIYYSQIVNDFQKGDIAEGYSVSREKKESFPLTVTSAQKNPTAFYLCASSMSGVVEQIFGPGTRLTVT.